The 6 T cell receptor beta chains below were found in one sample sequenced in a study of human T cells and chemical hapten exposure. TCRdb used MiXCR to reprocess the RACE reads, holding one entry per CDR3 protein. The sample includes under 400,000 distinct CDR3 sequences, 5.1% seen only once; the top ten take about 2.5%. Time point meaning: pre-sensitization, week 0. Treatment given: therapeutic diphenylcyclopropenone sensitization with weekly scalp DPC. The material was whole blood, obtained in connection with sensitization to the hapten diphenylcyclopropenone (DPC). The receptors were gathered from a woman aged 50 to 60 with alopecia areata. Some clones in this sample may be carry-over from other donors' samples.

CDR3 residues: CASSVDGGRGQPQHF. DNA for the CDR3: TGTGCCAGCAGCGTAGATGGGGGGCGCGGGCAGCCCCAGCATTTT. This rearrangement joins TRBV9 to TRBJ1-5, with D perhaps matching TRBD1 (6 bases). Germline lookup yields CDR1 SGDLS and CDR2 YYNGEE. V was clipped by 0 bases and J by 7 bases, with 14 bases between them. This CDR3 has 15 residues. Supplemented by reference TRBV9 and TRBJ1-5, the full variable domain reads DSGVTQTPKHLITATGQRVTLRCSPRSGDLSVYWYQQSLDQGLQFLIQYYNGEERAKGNILERFSAQQFPDLHSELNLSSLELGDSALYFCASSVDGGRGQPQHFGDGTRLSIL.

The genes are TRBV20-1 and TRBJ2-3; no clear D gene. Germline CDR1 DFQATT, CDR2 SNEGSKA (reference sequence). V lost 5 bases and J lost 0, with 12 bases in between. The CDR3 has 14 amino acids. As DNA, the CDR3 is TGCAGTGCTTTGGGCCACCTTAGCACAGATACGCAGTATTTT. Protein sequence: CSALGHLSTDTQYF.

In this sample, this clonotype turned up many times. This chain connects TRBV29-1 to TRBJ1-2; 8 nucleotides align to TRBD1. J gave up 4 bases and V 2 bases, and 3 bases lay outside the gene matches. This CDR3 has 13 amino acids. The V gene's germline CDR1 is SQVTM and CDR2 ANQGSEA. The DNA for the CDR3 is TGCAGCGTTGAACGGCAGGGGGCCTATGGCTACACCTTC. This codes for CSVERQGAYGYTF.

Many counts were recorded for this clonotype. This chain links TRBV20-1 with TRBJ2-1; a possible D gene is TRBD2 (6 bases). The V end lost 0 bases, the J end lost 8 bases, and 17 bases lay between the germline ends. The V gene's germline CDR1 is DFQATT and CDR2 SNEGSKA (reference sequence). CDR3 size: 15 residues. The CDR3 nucleotides are TGCAGTGCTAGAGACCCGGGACTCACCACCCATGAGCAGTTCTTC. Amino acids: CSARDPGLTTHEQFF.

The table lists this clonotype with a few counts. The rearrangement uses TRBV6-6 and TRBJ1-4; 8 bases align to TRBD1. The germline V gene encodes CDR1 MNHNY and CDR2 SVGAGI (reference sequence). Trimming removed 6 bases from V and 10 bases from J; junction bases left unmatched: 7. The CDR3 sequence is 13 residues long. CDR3 DNA sequence: TGTGCCAGCAGAGAGGGGACAGGCGGAAAACTGTTTTTT. This sequence encodes CASREGTGGKLFF.

The V and J genes are TRBV4-1 and TRBJ1-1; 12 bases align to TRBD1. The CDR3 has 17 residues. Germline trimming cut 0 bases from V and 1 base from J; bases unmatched to any gene: 3. Germline lookup yields CDR1 MGHRA and CDR2 YSYEKL. The CDR3 is CASSQEGQGARNTEAFF. DNA for the CDR3: TGCGCCAGCAGCCAAGAGGGACAGGGGGCCAGGAACACTGAAGCTTTCTTT.